These 11 T cell receptor beta chains were all obtained from the same sample, sequenced in a study of T cells in Graves' hyperthyroidism and ophthalmopathy. What was amplified from RNA transcripts were TCR beta CDR3 regions. HTBI primers were the set used in a first-round RT-PCR of the TCR CDR3. TCRdb reanalysed the multiplex PCR reads using MiXCR and keeps one entry per CDR3 protein. The sample holds 600,000 to 650,000 distinct CDR3 sequences, less than 25% seen once. The specimen was blood. Every receptor here comes from a young man with Graves' ophthalmopathy.

The chain carries TRBV7-2 and TRBJ1-2; D is possibly TRBD1 (5 bases). There are 14 residues in the CDR3. Between the trimmed V and J ends, which lost 6 bases and 3 bases, there was a span of 14 bases. The germline gives CDR1 SGHTA, CDR2 FQGNSA. CDR3 in amino acids: CASSLGPTDYGYTF. The CDR3 DNA reads as TGTGCCAGCAGTTTGGGTCCGACAGACTATGGCTACACCTTC.

This clonotype has more than one count but fewer than ten. V is TRBV6-1 and J is TRBJ2-7; D is perhaps TRBD1 or TRBD2 (6 bases each). This CDR3 is 14 amino acids long. The germline V gene has CDR1 MNHNS and CDR2 SASEGT. The ends were cut back, 3 bases at V and 1 base at J, with 10 bases in the middle. CDR3 in amino acids: CASSDQGTSYEQYF. The CDR3 bases are TGTGCCAGCAGTGATCAGGGGACTTCCTACGAGCAGTACTTC.

This clonotype was counted at least ten times. The J gene is TRBJ2-7, the V gene TRBV28; a weak D match, TRBD2 (6 bases). The CDR3 extends over 13 amino acids. V gave up 6 bases and J gave up 4 bases, with 13 bases separating them. From germline, CDR1 is MDHEN and CDR2 SYDVKM. In nucleotides, the CDR3 is TGTGCCAGCAGCGCGGGACGAAGGTACGAGCAGTACTTC. Protein product: CASSAGRRYEQYF.

The chain uses TRBV9 and TRBJ2-7, with D tentatively TRBD2 (6 bases). In germline, CDR1 is SGDLS, CDR2 YYNGEE. Trimming shortened V by 2 bases and J by 4 bases, and 13 bases separated the two germline ends. This CDR3 has 14 amino acids. This CDR3 is CASSVRPSEYEQYF. The CDR3 nucleotides are TGTGCCAGCAGCGTGAGACCTAGCGAGTACGAGCAGTACTTC.

The chain carries TRBV4-1 and TRBJ2-7, with 8 positions matching TRBD2. Germline values: CDR1 MGHRA, CDR2 YSYEKL. The CDR3 consists of 16 residues. V shed 5 bases and J 6 bases; nucleotides not matched to a gene: 15. The CDR3 DNA is TGCGCCAGCAGCTTCCTGGAGGTTCTAGCGGGCGGCGAGCAGTACTTC. Its protein product is CASSFLEVLAGGEQYF.

There are a few counts of this clonotype. A read error may be the cause here, since a much bigger clone is one base away. This chain links TRBV28 with TRBJ2-7; 8 bases align to TRBD2. V dropped 5 bases and J dropped 4; count of bases not matched to a gene: 7. This CDR3 has 14 residues. Germline V lookup: CDR1 MDHEN, CDR2 SYDVKM. CDR3: CASSPGGPEYEQYF. The CDR3 DNA reads TGTGCCAGCAGTCCGGGGGGGCCTGAGTACGAGCAGTACTTC.

In its sample, this clonotype was seen many times. The CDR3 reads CASSLTALPNQPQHF. The CDR3 DNA sequence: TGTGCCAGCAGCTTAACGGCCCTTCCCAATCAGCCCCAGCATTTT. The chain links TRBV7-2 to TRBJ1-5; no definite D call. This CDR3 has 15 residues. CDR1 and CDR2 from the germline V gene are SGHTA and FQGNSA. V lost 2 bases and J 3 bases, leaving 11 bases between the germline ends.

There are many counts of this clonotype. V gene TRBV5-1 combines with J gene TRBJ2-1, with 8 bases that match TRBD2. The junction had 7 bases not matched to a gene; V was cut back by 2 bases and J by 6 bases. From germline, CDR1 is SGHRS and CDR2 YFSETQ. The CDR3 is 15 amino acids. The CDR3 protein is CASSLSLAGANEQFF. The CDR3 region has the DNA TGCGCCAGCAGCTTAAGTCTAGCGGGCGCCAATGAGCAGTTCTTC.

This clonotype was detected a few times. The chain uses TRBV3-1 and TRBJ2-7, with D unresolved. Deletions cut 0 bases from V and 3 bases from J, with 12 bases between. CDR1 is LGHDT and CDR2 is YNNKEL in the germline V gene (reference sequence). The CDR3 runs 15 residues. The CDR3 DNA reads as TGTGCCAGCAGCCAAGAACACGGCGCCGACTACGAGCAGTACTTC. Its translation is CASSQEHGADYEQYF.

This clonotype was counted a few times. The gene calls are TRBV4-1 and TRBJ1-1; the D gene is possibly TRBD1 (6 bases). The germline V and J ends were trimmed by 1 base and 1 base, with 10 bases remaining between them. This CDR3 has 15 amino acids. Germline loops: CDR1 MGHRA, CDR2 YSYEKL. Here the CDR3 DNA reads TGCGCCAGCAGCCAAGTCCCAGGGGAGAACACTGAAGCTTTCTTT. The encoded protein is CASSQVPGENTEAFF.

The chain recombines TRBV20-1 with TRBJ1-1; possible D gene TRBD1, 6 bases. The ends were cut back, 5 bases at V and 5 bases at J, with 15 bases in the middle. CDR3 length: 13 amino acids. Per germline, CDR1 DFQATT and CDR2 SNEGSKA (reference sequence). DNA of the CDR3: TGCAGTGCTGTTAGGGGGGGTGGGACTGAAGCTTTCTTT. Protein: CSAVRGGGTEAFF.